A selection of T cell receptor beta chains follows, all from one sample in a study of shared clonotypes between healthy human individuals. Produced via immunoSEQ multiplex PCR; TCRdb's table is partial and in-frame only. The repertoire consists of under 2,500,000 clones, with approximately 96% occurring once and the leading ten covering roughly 0.13%. The sequenced sample consisted of naive CD4+ T cells sorted from blood. These receptors were collected from a man between 18 and 35 years old in good health. The CDR3 runs from the conserved cysteine through the conserved F or W.

CDR3aa	v_gene	j_gene
CASNSWGGPYEQYF	TRBV28	TRBJ2-7
CASSLAQGSSVYGYTF	TRBV5-4	TRBJ1-2
CASSPPGLGVYEQYF	TRBV5-4	TRBJ2-7
CASSESRGGSGSNEQFF	TRBV25-1	TRBJ2-1
CASSSLYSTDTQYF	TRBV13	TRBJ2-3
CASSEFGELFF	TRBV6-1	TRBJ2-2
CASSLGARNTEAFF	TRBV5-6	TRBJ1-1
CASSLRGAGSSYEQYF	TRBV19	TRBJ2-7
CASTSLRATLLGDYGYTF	TRBV28	TRBJ1-2
CASSLLRRGARDEQFF	TRBV5-1	TRBJ2-1
CASNFQGEGYTF	TRBV2	TRBJ1-2
CASRKSGRGRKGPNTGELFF	TRBV28	TRBJ2-2
CASSDQGVYYEQYF	TRBV6-1	TRBJ2-7
CASRTSRGENQPQHF	TRBV19	TRBJ1-5
CASSLGGVAGNTIYF	TRBV5-1	TRBJ1-3
CASSSTGAFYNEQFF	TRBV27	TRBJ2-1
CAISESIRNPSYEQYF	TRBV10-3	TRBJ2-7
CASSPTGLGANVLTF	TRBV28	TRBJ2-6
CASSSNGELFF	TRBV5-1	TRBJ2-2
CASSPGGSGEAFF	TRBV7-2	TRBJ1-1
CASSLGGRLPDEQFF	TRBV7-2	TRBJ2-1
CAISVASNEKLFF	TRBV10-3	TRBJ1-4
CASRWRPPGTDTQYF	TRBV2	TRBJ2-3
CASSLGWHEQFF	TRBV7-8	TRBJ2-1
CASSSASAGKNIQYF	TRBV27	TRBJ2-4
CASSSPGQPRENIQYF	TRBV5-6	TRBJ2-4
CASSLWPRGPAATNEKLFF	TRBV7-9	TRBJ1-4
CASSFLQGPNTGELFF	TRBV5-1	TRBJ2-2
CASSQQGSSGNTIYF	TRBV7-9	TRBJ1-3